This T cell receptor (beta chain) derives from a study of PD-1 blockade in mismatch repair-deficient tumors. Whole-study context: Patients had 12 mismatch repair-deficient cancer types, all previously treated and progressing.

V lost 1 base, J lost 2 bases, and 13 bases lay in between. Per the germline V gene, CDR1 is SEHNR and CDR2 is FQNEAQ (reference sequence). There are 16 residues in the CDR3. Generated by immunoSEQ multiplex PCR, the TCRdb table keeps only in-frame clones and is missing some. In the table there are roughly 120,000 clones, about 90% of which are singletons. This chain links TRBV7-9 with TRBJ2-3; maybe TRBD2 (5 bases). The TCR comes from an adult with mismatch repair-deficient cancer. The source material was peripheral blood, sampled 70 to 72 weeks after starting pembrolizumab. The CDR3: CASSLELGVDTDTQYF. The CDR3 nucleotides are TGTGCCAGCAGCTTAGAACTAGGAGTGGACACAGATACGCAGTATTTT.